This entry lists 5 T cell receptor beta chains sequenced from one sample in a study of T-cell reconstitution after alpha-beta-depleted transplantation in children. TCRbeta library preparation incorporated unique molecular identifiers. TCRdb re-derived calls from the PCR reads in MiXCR, one entry per CDR3 protein. The data hold 98,000 or so distinct CDR3 sequences, with about 25% observed a single time. Specimen: PBMCs, collected before TCRalphabeta/CD19-depleted stem cell transplant. These receptors all stem from a boy aged 2 to 9 with acute lymphoblastic leukemia, due to receive a stem cell transplant.

Many counts were recorded for this clonotype. The V and J genes are TRBV12-3 or TRBV12-4 and TRBJ2-1; 7 bases are a match to TRBD2. V lost 3 bases to trimming and J lost 5 bases; unmatched junction nucleotides: 13. The CDR3 consists of 17 residues. As DNA, the CDR3 is TGTGCCAGCAGTTTGAGGTCCCTAGCGGAGGGGCACAATGAGCAGTTCTTC. Its protein product is CASSLRSLAEGHNEQFF.

The gene calls are TRBV15 and TRBJ2-7, with 8 nucleotides matching TRBD2. V lost 0 bases, J lost 1 base, and 2 bases stayed unmatched. The CDR3 totals 15 residues. The germline gives CDR1 LNHNV, CDR2 YYDKDF (reference sequence). CDR3 region: CATSREGGGSYEQYF. The CDR3 DNA is TGTGCCACCAGCAGAGAAGGCGGGGGGTCCTACGAGCAGTACTTC.

This clonotype was picked up a small number of times. The J gene is TRBJ2-7, the V gene TRBV3-1; 8 bases match TRBD2. This CDR3 comprises 15 residues. Germline CDR1 is LGHDT and CDR2 is YNNKEL (reference sequence). Trimming at V came to 1 base and at J to 6 bases, leaving 8 bases not matched to a gene. In DNA form, the CDR3 reads TGTGCCAGCAGCCAAGTGCAGGGACTAGTCGGCGAGCAGTACTTC. Translating it yields CASSQVQGLVGEQYF.

This rearrangement joins TRBV12-3 or TRBV12-4 to TRBJ2-3; TRBD2 aligns across 8 bases. Trimming took 3 bases from V and 13 from J; bases not matched to a gene: 12. The CDR3 length is 14 residues. CDR3 in amino acids: CASSFTSGGALEYF. The CDR3 DNA is TGTGCCAGCAGTTTTACTAGCGGAGGGGCTTTGGAGTATTTT.

This clonotype has at least ten counts. The V gene is TRBV20-1, the J gene TRBJ2-7; D may correspond to TRBD1 or TRBD2 (5 bases each). Between the trimmed V and J ends, which lost 5 bases and 9 bases, there was a span of 14 bases. The CDR3 consists of 11 residues. Germline-derived CDR1 and CDR2 are DFQATT and SNEGSKA (reference sequence). In nucleotides, the CDR3 is TGCAGTGCTCACCGGGACCCCCGGCAGTACTTC. Protein product: CSAHRDPRQYF.